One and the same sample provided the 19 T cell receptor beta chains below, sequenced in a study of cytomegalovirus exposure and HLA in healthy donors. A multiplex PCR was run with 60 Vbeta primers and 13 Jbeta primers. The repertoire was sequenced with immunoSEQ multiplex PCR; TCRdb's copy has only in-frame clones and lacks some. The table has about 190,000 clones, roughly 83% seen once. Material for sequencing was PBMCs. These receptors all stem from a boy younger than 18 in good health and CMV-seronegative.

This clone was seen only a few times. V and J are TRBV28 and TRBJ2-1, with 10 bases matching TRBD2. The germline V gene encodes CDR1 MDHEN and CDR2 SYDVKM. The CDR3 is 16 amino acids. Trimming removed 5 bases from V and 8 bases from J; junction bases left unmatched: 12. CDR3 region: CASSPPSGRARDEQFF. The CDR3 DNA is TGTGCCAGCAGTCCCCCGAGCGGGAGGGCCCGAGATGAGCAGTTCTTC.

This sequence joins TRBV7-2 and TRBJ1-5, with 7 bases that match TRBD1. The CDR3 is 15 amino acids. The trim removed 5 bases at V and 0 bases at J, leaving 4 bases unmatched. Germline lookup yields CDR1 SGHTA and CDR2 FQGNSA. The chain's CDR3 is CASSGDSFSNQPQHF. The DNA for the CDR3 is TGTGCCAGCAGCGGGGACAGCTTTAGCAATCAGCCCCAGCATTTT.

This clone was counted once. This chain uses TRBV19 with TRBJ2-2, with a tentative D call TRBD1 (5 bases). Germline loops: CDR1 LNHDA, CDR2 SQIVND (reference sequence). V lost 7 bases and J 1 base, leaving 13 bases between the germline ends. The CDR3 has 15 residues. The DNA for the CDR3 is TGTGCCAGTAACCATATGGGGCGGAACACCGGGGAGCTGTTTTTT. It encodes CASNHMGRNTGELFF.

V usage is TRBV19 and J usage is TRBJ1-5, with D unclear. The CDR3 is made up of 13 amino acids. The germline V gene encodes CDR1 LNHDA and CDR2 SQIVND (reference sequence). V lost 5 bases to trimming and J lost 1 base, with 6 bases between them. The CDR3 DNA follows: TGTGCCAGTAGTTCCCGGAGCAATCAGCCCCAGCATTTT. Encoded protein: CASSSRSNQPQHF.

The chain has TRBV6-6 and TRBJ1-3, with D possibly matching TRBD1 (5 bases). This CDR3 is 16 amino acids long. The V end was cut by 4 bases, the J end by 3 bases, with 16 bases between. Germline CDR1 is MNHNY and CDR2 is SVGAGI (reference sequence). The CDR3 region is CASSFDTGSGGNTIYF. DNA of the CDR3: TGTGCCAGCAGTTTCGATACAGGTTCGGGTGGAAACACCATATATTTT.

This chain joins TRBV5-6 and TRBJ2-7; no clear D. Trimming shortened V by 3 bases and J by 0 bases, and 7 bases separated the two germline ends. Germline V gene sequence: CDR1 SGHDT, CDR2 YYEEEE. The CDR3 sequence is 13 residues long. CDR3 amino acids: CASSYQDSYEQYF. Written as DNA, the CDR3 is TGTGCCAGCAGCTATCAGGACTCCTACGAGCAGTACTTC. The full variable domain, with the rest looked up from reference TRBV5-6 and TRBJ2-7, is DAGVTQSPTHLIKTRGQQVTLRCSPKSGHDTVSWYQQALGQGPQFIFQYYEEEERQRGNFPDRFSGHQFPNYSSELNVNALLLGDSALYLCASSYQDSYEQYFGPGTRLTVT.

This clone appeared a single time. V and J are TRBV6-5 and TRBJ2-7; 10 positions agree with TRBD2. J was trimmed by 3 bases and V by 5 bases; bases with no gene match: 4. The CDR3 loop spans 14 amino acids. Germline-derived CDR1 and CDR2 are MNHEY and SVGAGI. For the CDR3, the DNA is TGTGCCAGCAGTCCAGCGGGAGGGGGCTACGAGCAGTACTTC. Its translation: CASSPAGGGYEQYF.

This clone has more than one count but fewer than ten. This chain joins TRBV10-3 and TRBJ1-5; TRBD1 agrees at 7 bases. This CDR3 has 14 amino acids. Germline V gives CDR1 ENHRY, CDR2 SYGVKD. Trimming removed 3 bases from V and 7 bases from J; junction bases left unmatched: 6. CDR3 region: CAISDRGKEQPQHF. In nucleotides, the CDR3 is TGTGCCATCAGTGACAGGGGGAAAGAGCAGCCCCAGCATTTT.

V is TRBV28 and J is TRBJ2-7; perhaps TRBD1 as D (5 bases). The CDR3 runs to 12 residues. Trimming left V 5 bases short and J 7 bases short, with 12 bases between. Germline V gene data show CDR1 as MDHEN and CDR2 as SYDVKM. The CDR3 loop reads CASSLLRQEQYF. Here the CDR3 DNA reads TGTGCCAGCAGTCTCCTTAGACAGGAGCAGTACTTC.

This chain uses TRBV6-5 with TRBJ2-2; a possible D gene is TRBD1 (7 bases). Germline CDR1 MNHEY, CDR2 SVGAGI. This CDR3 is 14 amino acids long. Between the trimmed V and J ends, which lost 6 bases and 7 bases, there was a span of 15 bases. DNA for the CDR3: TGTGCCAGCAGCCGCCGACAGGGAGGCGGGGAGCTGTTTTTT. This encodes CASSRRQGGGELFF.

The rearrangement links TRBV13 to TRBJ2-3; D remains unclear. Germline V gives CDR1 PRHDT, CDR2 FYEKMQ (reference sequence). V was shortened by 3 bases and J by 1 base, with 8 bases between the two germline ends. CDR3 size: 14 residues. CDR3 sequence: CASSLTDRTDTQYF. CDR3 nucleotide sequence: TGTGCCAGCAGCTTGACTGATCGCACAGATACGCAGTATTTT.

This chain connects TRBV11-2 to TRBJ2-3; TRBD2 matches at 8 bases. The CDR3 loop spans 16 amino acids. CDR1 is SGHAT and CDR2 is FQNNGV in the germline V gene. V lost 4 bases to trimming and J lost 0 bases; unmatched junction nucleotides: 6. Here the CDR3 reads CASSSGLAPSTDTQYF. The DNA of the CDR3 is TGTGCCAGCAGCTCTGGACTAGCACCTAGCACAGATACGCAGTATTTT.

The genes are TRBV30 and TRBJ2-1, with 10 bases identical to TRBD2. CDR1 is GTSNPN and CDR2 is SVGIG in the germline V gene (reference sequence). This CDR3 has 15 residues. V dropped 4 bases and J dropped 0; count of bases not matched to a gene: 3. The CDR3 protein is CAWTSGSSSYNEQFF. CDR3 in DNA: TGTGCCTGGACTAGCGGGAGTAGCTCCTACAATGAGCAGTTCTTC.

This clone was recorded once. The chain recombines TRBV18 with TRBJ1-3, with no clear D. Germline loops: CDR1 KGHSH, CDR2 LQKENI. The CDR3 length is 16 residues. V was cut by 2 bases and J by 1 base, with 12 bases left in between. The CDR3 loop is CASSPGRDYSGNTIYF. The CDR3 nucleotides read TGTGCCAGCTCACCAGGCCGAGACTATTCTGGAAACACCATATATTTT. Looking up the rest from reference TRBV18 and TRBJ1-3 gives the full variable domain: NAGVMQNPRHLVRRRGQEARLRCSPMKGHSHVYWYRQLPEEGLKFMVYLQKENIIDESGMPKERFSAEFPKEGPSILRIQQVVRGDSAAYFCASSPGRDYSGNTIYFGEGSWLTVV.

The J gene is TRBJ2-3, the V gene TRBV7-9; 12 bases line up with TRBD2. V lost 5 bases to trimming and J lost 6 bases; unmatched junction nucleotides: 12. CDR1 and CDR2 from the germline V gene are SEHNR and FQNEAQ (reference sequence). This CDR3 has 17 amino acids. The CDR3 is CASSVALAGGPGDTQYF. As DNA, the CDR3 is TGTGCCAGCAGCGTGGCTCTAGCGGGAGGGCCCGGTGATACGCAGTATTTT.

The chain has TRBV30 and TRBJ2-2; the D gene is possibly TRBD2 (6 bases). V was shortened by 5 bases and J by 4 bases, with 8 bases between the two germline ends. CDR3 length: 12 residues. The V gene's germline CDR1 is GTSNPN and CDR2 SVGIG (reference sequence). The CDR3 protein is CAWGRITGELFF. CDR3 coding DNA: TGTGCCTGGGGGAGGATCACCGGGGAGCTGTTTTTT.

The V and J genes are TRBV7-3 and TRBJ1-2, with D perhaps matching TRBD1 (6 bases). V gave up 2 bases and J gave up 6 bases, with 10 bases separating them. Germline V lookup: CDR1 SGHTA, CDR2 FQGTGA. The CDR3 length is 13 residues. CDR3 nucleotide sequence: TGTGCCAGCAGCTTAGGGCAGGGGAATGGCTACACCTTC. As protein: CASSLGQGNGYTF.

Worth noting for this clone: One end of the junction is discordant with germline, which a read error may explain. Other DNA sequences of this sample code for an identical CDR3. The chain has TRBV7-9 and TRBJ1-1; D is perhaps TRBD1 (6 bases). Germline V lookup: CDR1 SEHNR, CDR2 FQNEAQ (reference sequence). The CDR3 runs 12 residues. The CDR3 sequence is CSSSLGGTEAFF. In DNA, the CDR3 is TGTTCCAGCAGCTTAGGGGGGACAGAAGCTTTCTTT.

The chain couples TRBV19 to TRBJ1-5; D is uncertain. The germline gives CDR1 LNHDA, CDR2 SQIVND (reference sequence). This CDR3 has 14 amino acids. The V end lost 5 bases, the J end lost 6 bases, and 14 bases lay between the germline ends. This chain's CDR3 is CASSPTPPIQPQHF. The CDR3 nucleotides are TGTGCCAGTAGTCCAACCCCCCCTATTCAGCCCCAGCATTTT.